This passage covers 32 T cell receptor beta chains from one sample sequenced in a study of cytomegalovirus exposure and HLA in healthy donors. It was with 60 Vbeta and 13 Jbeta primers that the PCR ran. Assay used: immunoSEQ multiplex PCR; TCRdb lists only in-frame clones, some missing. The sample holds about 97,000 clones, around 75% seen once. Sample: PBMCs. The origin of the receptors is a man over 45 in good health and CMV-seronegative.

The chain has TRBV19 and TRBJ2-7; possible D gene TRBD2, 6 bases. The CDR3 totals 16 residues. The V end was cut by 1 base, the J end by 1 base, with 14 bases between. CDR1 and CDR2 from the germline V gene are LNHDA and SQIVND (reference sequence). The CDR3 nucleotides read TGTGCCAGTAGTATAGCCGACAGTGCGGGATCCTACGAGCAGTACTTC. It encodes CASSIADSAGSYEQYF.

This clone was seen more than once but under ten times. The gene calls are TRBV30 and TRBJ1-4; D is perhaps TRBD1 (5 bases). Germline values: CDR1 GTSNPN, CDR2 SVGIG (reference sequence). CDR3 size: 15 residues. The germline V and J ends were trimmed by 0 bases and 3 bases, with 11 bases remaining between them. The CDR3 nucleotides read TGTGCCTGGAGTGTACAAGGGGCGGCTAATGAAAAACTGTTTTTT. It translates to CAWSVQGAANEKLFF.

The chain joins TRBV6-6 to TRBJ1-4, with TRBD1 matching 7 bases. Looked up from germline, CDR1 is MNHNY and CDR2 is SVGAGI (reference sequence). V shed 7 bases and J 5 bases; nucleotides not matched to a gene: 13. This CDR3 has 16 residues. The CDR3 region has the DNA TGTGCCAGCACTTTACCTTGGGACAGAGGGAATGAAAAACTGTTTTTT. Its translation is CASTLPWDRGNEKLFF.

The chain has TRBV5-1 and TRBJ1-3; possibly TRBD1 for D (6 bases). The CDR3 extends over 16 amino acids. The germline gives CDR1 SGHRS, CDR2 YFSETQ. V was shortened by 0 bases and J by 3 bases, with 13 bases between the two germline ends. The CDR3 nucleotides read TGCGCCAGCAGCTTGGCCCCGACAGGCGTTGGAAACACCATATATTTT. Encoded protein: CASSLAPTGVGNTIYF. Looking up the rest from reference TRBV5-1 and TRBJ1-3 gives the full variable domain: KAGVTQTPRYLIKTRGQQVTLSCSPISGHRSVSWYQQTPGQGLQFLFEYFSETQRNKGNFPGRFSGRQFSNSRSEMNVSTLELGDSALYLCASSLAPTGVGNTIYFGEGSWLTVV.

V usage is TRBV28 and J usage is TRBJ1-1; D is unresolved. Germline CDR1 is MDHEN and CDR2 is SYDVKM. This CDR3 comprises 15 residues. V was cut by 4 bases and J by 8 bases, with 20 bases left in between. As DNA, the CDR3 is TGTGCCAGCAGTTCGGACCAACCGGGAGCACAAGAAGCTTTCTTT. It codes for CASSSDQPGAQEAFF.

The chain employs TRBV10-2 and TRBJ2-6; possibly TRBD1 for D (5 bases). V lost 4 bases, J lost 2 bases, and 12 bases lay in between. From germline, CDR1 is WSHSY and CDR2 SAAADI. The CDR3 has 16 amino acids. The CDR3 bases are TGCGCCAGCAGTGCACAGGCTAGTGCTGGGGCCAACGTCCTGACTTTC. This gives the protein CASSAQASAGANVLTF.

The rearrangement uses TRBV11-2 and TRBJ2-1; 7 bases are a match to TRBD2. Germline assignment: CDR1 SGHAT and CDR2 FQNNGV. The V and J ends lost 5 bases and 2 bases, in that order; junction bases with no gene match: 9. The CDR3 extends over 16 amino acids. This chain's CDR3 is CASSPPLAGAYNEQFF. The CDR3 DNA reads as TGTGCCAGCAGCCCCCCATTAGCGGGTGCCTACAATGAGCAGTTCTTC.

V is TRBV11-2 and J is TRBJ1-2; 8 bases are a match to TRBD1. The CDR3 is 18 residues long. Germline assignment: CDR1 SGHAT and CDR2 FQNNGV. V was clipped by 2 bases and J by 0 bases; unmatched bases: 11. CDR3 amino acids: CASSLTGQVLLANYGYTF. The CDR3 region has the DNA TGTGCCAGCAGCTTAACGGGACAGGTCCTATTAGCTAACTATGGCTACACCTTC.

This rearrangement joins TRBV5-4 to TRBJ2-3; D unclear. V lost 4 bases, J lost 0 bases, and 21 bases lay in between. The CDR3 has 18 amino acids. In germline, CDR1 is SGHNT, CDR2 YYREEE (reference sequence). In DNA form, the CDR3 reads TGTGCCAGCAGCGGTACCGGGTCTGCCCGACTTAGCACAGATACGCAGTATTTT. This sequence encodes CASSGTGSARLSTDTQYF.

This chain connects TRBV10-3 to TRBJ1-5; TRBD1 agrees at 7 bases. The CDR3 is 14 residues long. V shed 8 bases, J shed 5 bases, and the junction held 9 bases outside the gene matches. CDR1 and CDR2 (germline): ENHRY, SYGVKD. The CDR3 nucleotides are TGTGCCATCGCGGCCGGGGACAGAGATCAGCCCCAGCATTTT. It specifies CAIAAGDRDQPQHF.

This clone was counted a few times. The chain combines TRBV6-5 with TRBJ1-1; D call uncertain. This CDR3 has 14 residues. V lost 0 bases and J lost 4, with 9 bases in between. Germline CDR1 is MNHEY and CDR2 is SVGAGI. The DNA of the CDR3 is TGTGCCAGCAGTTACTCGAAAGTGGCCACTGAAGCTTTCTTT. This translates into CASSYSKVATEAFF.

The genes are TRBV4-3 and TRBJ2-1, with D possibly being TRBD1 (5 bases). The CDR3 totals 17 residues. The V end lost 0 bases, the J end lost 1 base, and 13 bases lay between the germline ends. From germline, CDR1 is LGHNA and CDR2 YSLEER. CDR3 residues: CASSQDIGRDSYNEQFF. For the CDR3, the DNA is TGCGCCAGCAGCCAAGATATCGGCAGGGATTCCTACAATGAGCAGTTCTTC.

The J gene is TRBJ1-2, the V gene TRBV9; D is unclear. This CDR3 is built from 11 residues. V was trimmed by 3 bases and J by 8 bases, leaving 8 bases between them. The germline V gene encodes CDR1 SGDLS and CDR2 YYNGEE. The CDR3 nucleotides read TGTGCCAGCAGCGACTTAGCCGGCTACACCTTC. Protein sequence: CASSDLAGYTF.

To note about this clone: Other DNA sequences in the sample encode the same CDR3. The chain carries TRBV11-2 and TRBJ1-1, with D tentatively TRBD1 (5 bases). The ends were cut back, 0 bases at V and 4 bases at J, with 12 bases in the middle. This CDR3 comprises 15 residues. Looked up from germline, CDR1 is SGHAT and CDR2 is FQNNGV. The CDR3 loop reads CASSLERTLLTEAFF. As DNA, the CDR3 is TGTGCCAGCAGCTTAGAACGGACACTACTCACTGAAGCTTTCTTT.

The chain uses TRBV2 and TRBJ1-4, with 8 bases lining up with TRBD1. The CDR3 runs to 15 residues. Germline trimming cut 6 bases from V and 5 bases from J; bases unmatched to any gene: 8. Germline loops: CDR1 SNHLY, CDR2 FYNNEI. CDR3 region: CASRGTGGANEKLFF. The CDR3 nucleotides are TGTGCCAGCAGGGGCACAGGGGGAGCGAATGAAAAACTGTTTTTT.

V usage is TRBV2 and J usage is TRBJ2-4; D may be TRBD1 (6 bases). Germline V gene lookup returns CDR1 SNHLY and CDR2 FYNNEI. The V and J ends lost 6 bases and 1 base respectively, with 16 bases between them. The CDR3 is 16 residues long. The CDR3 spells CASSPLQGIAKNIQYF. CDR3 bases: TGTGCCAGCAGCCCCTTACAGGGAATCGCCAAAAACATTCAGTACTTC.

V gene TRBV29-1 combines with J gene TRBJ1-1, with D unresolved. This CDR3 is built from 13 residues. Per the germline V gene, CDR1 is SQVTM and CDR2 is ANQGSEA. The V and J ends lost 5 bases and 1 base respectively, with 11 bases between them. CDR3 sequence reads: CSVRESGNTEAFF. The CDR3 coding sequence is TGCAGCGTTCGCGAGAGTGGGAACACTGAAGCTTTCTTT.

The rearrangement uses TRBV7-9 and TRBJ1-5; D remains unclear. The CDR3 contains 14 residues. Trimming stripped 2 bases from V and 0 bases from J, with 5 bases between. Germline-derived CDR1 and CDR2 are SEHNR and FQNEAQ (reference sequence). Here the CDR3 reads CASSLSNSNQPQHF. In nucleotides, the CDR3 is TGTGCCAGCAGCTTATCAAATAGCAATCAGCCCCAGCATTTT.

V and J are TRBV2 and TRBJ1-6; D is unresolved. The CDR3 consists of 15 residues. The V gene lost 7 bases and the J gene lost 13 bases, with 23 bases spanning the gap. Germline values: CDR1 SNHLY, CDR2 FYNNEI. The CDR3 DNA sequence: TGTGCCAGCAAATGGAGGCCCTCTCCCTTATTCCCCCTCCACTTT. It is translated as CASKWRPSPLFPLHF.

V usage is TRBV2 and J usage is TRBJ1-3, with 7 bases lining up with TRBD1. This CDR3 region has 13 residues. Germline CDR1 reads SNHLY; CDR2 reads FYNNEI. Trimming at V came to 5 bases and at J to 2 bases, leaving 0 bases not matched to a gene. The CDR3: CASSRGPGNTIYF. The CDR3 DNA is TGTGCCAGCAGTAGGGGGCCTGGAAACACCATATATTTT.

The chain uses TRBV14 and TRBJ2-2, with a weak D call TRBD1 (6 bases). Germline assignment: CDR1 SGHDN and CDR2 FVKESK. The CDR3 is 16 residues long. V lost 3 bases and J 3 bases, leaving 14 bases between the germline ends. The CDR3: CASSQYRNRDTGELFF. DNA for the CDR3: TGTGCCAGCAGCCAGTATAGGAACAGGGACACCGGGGAGCTGTTTTTT.

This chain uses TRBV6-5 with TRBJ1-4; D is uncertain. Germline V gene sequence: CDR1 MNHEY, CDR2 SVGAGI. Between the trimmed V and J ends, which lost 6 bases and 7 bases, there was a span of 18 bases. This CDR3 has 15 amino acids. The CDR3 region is CASSPSGPGREKLFF. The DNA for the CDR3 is TGTGCCAGCAGCCCCTCTGGCCCTGGCCGTGAAAAACTGTTTTTT.

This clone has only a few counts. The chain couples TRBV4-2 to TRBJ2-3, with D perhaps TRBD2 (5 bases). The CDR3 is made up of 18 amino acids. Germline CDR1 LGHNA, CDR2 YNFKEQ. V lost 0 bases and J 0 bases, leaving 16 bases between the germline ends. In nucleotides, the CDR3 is TGTGCCAGCAGCCAAGATCTCCAGGACTGGTTTAGCACAGATACGCAGTATTTT. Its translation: CASSQDLQDWFSTDTQYF.

CDR3 sequence reads: CASSQDSVPGKEQYF. CDR3 bases: TGCGCCAGCAGCCAAGATTCAGTACCGGGAAAAGAGCAGTACTTC. The rearrangement joins TRBV4-1 to TRBJ2-7; the D gene is possibly TRBD2 (5 bases). V was clipped by 0 bases and J by 7 bases, with 16 bases between them. Germline CDR1 reads MGHRA; CDR2 reads YSYEKL. CDR3 length: 15 residues.

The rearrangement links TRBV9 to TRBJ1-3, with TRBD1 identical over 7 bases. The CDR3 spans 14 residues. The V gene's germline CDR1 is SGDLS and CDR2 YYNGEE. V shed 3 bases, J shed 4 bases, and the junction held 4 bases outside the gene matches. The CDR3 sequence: CASSADRVGNTIYF. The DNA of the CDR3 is TGTGCCAGCAGCGCCGACAGGGTCGGAAACACCATATATTTT.

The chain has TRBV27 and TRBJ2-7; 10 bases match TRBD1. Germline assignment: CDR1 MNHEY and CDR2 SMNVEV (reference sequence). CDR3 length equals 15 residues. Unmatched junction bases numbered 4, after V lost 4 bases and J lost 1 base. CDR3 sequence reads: CASSSAGQGSYEQYF. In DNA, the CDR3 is TGTGCCAGCAGTTCCGCGGGACAGGGGTCCTACGAGCAGTACTTC.

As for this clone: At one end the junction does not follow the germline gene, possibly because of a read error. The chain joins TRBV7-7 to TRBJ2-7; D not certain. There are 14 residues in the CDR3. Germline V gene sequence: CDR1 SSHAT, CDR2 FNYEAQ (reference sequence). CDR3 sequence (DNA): TGTGCTAGCAGTTGCCGTAGTGGCACGGGCGAGCAGTACTTC. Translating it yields CASSCRSGTGEQYF.

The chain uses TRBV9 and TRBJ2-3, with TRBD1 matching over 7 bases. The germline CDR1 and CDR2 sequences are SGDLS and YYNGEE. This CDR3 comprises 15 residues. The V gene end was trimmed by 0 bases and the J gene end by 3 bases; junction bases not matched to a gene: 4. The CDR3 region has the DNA TGTGCCAGCAGCGTAGGAAGGGGGCGGACAGATACGCAGTATTTT. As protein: CASSVGRGRTDTQYF.

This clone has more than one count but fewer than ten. The DNA for the CDR3 is TGTGCCAGTAGTATAGGTGGGGGGGGCCCTGAAGCTTTCTTT. Translating gives CASSIGGGGPEAFF. V is TRBV19 and J is TRBJ1-1, with D possibly TRBD1 on 6 matching bases. Germline CDR1 LNHDA, CDR2 SQIVND (reference sequence). The CDR3 has 14 residues. Trimming stripped 1 base from V and 6 bases from J, with 12 bases between. The entire variable domain, with the rest obtained from reference TRBV19 and TRBJ1-1, is as follows: DGGITQSPKYLFRKEGQNVTLSCEQNLNHDAMYWYRQDPGQGLRLIYYSQIVNDFQKGDIAEGYSVSREKKESFPLTVTSAQKNPTAFYLCASSIGGGGPEAFFGQGTRLTVV.

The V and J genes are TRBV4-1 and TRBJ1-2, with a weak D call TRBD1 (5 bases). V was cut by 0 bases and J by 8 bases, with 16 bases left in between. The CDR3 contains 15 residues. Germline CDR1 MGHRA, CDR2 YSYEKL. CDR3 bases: TGCGCCAGCAGCCAAGAGGGCAGGGCTTTTGGGGGCTACACCTTC. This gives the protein CASSQEGRAFGGYTF.

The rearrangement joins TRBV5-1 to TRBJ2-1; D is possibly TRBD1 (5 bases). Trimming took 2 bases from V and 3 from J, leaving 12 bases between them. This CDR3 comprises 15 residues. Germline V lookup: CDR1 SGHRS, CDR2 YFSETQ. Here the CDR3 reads CASSFRRGDYNEQFF. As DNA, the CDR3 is TGCGCCAGCAGCTTCCGAAGGGGTGACTACAATGAGCAGTTCTTC. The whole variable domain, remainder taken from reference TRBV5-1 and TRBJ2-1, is KAGVTQTPRYLIKTRGQQVTLSCSPISGHRSVSWYQQTPGQGLQFLFEYFSETQRNKGNFPGRFSGRQFSNSRSEMNVSTLELGDSALYLCASSFRRGDYNEQFFGPGTRLTVL.

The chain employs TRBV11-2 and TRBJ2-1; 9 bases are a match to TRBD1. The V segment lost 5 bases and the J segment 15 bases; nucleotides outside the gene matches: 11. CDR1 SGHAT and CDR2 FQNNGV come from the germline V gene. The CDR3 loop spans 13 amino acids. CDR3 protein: CASSPNRDRAAFF. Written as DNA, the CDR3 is TGTGCCAGCAGCCCCAATAGGGACAGGGCCGCGTTCTTC.